Each of the 29 T cell receptor beta chains below was sequenced from the same sample in a study of CD4+ T cells in melanoma. Here immunoSEQ multiplex PCR was the method, and the copy in TCRdb shows in-frame clones only, minus some. Of more than 90,000 clones listed, 80% to 95% are singletons. Sequencing input: peripheral blood. The receptors here all came from a human donor with melanoma.

V and J are TRBV5-1 and TRBJ2-5; the match to TRBD1 covers 7 bases. CDR3 length: 13 amino acids. Per germline, CDR1 SGHRS and CDR2 YFSETQ. V trimming: 2 bases; J trimming: 3 bases; junction bases outside the gene matches: 1. The CDR3 protein is CASSFTGEETQYF. The CDR3 nucleotides read TGCGCCAGCAGCTTTACAGGGGAAGAGACCCAGTACTTC.

The CDR3 region is CSARSDRSRFF. In DNA form, the CDR3 reads TGCAGTGCTAGGAGTGATAGGAGTCGATTCTTT. The rearrangement joins TRBV20-1 to TRBJ1-1, with no clear D. CDR1 DFQATT and CDR2 SNEGSKA come from the germline V gene (reference sequence). V lost 3 bases, J lost 14 bases, and 16 bases lay in between. The CDR3 consists of 11 residues.

A single count supports this clone. The V call is TRBV5-1, the J call TRBJ2-7; 10 nucleotides agree with TRBD2. The length of the CDR3 is 17 residues. Germline CDR1 reads SGHRS; CDR2 reads YFSETQ. V dropped 0 bases and J dropped 6; count of bases not matched to a gene: 12. In DNA form, the CDR3 reads TGCGCCAGCAGCTTGGAGGACAGCGGGAGGGCCCTCTCCGAGCAGTACTTC. It encodes CASSLEDSGRALSEQYF.

This clone was observed a few times. The CDR3: CASSEYGGVYGYTF. In DNA, the CDR3 is TGTGCCAGCAGTGAATATGGCGGGGTCTATGGCTACACCTTC. The J gene is TRBJ1-2, the V gene TRBV25-1; unclear D gene. CDR3 length equals 14 residues. Trimming left V 0 bases short and J 4 bases short, with 9 bases between. CDR1 MGHDK and CDR2 SYGVNS come from the germline V gene.

The J gene is TRBJ2-2, the V gene TRBV18, with D possibly being TRBD2 (5 bases). The CDR3 totals 16 residues. Per the germline V gene, CDR1 is KGHSH and CDR2 is LQKENI. The germline V and J ends were trimmed by 3 bases and 4 bases, with 15 bases remaining between them. The CDR3 spells CASSPPGLRTTGELFF. The CDR3 nucleotides read TGTGCCAGCTCACCCCCTGGACTCAGGACCACCGGGGAGCTGTTTTTT. Drawing the rest from reference TRBV18 and TRBJ2-2, the complete variable domain is NAGVMQNPRHLVRRRGQEARLRCSPMKGHSHVYWYRQLPEEGLKFMVYLQKENIIDESGMPKERFSAEFPKEGPSILRIQQVVRGDSAAYFCASSPPGLRTTGELFFGEGSRLTVL.

In DNA, the CDR3 is TGTGCCAGCAGCGGAGGTGGCGTCCAAGAGACCCAGTACTTC. Translation gives CASSGGGVQETQYF. This chain connects TRBV9 to TRBJ2-5; D not resolved. V gave up 3 bases and J gave up 1 base, with 10 bases separating them. This CDR3 spans 14 amino acids. Germline assignment: CDR1 SGDLS and CDR2 YYNGEE. Variable domain in full (rest from reference TRBV9 and TRBJ2-5): DSGVTQTPKHLITATGQRVTLRCSPRSGDLSVYWYQQSLDQGLQFLIQYYNGEERAKGNILERFSAQQFPDLHSELNLSSLELGDSALYFCASSGGGVQETQYFGPGTRLLVL.

The rearrangement joins TRBV6-5 to TRBJ2-7; D is perhaps TRBD1 (5 bases). The V and J ends lost 6 bases and 4 bases respectively, with 10 bases between them. Germline CDR1 MNHEY, CDR2 SVGAGI. The CDR3 totals 12 residues. The CDR3 nucleotides are TGTGCCAGCAGCCCAGGGTTTTACGAGCAGTACTTC. It encodes CASSPGFYEQYF.

The chain recombines TRBV2 with TRBJ2-5; TRBD1 or TRBD2 may be the D gene (5 bases each). This CDR3 has 14 amino acids. Trimming took 5 bases from V and 5 from J, leaving 15 bases between them. The germline gives CDR1 SNHLY, CDR2 FYNNEI. CDR3 protein: CASSLTSWGETQYF. The CDR3 DNA follows: TGTGCCAGCAGTTTAACTAGTTGGGGGGAGACCCAGTACTTC.

The V gene is TRBV7-2, the J gene TRBJ2-5; D unresolved. CDR1 and CDR2 from the germline V gene are SGHTA and FQGNSA. The CDR3 runs to 15 residues. V shed 3 bases and J shed 2 bases, with 13 bases lying between them. The CDR3 sequence: CASSLYGETQETQYF. The DNA of the CDR3 is TGTGCCAGCAGCTTGTACGGTGAAACACAAGAGACCCAGTACTTC.

The chain combines TRBV7-6 with TRBJ2-3, with 13 nucleotides matching TRBD2. Germline CDR1 is SGHVS and CDR2 is FNYEAQ. V gave up 5 bases and J gave up 6 bases; unmatched junction bases: 5. CDR3 size: 15 residues. The CDR3 DNA follows: TGTGCCAGCAGCCGCCGGACTAGCGGGAGTGATACGCAGTATTTT. Residues: CASSRRTSGSDTQYF.

This chain links TRBV12-5 with TRBJ2-5; weak D call: TRBD2 (6 bases). V was clipped by 5 bases and J by 3 bases, with 10 bases between them. This CDR3 contains 13 residues. The germline CDR1 and CDR2 sequences are LGHNT and FRNRAP. In nucleotides, the CDR3 is TGTGCTAGTGGTGCGGGACTCAAAGAGACCCAGTACTTC. Translated: CASGAGLKETQYF.

This sequence joins TRBV10-3 and TRBJ1-1; no firm D call. Trimming took 0 bases from V and 2 from J, leaving 4 bases between them. The length of the CDR3 is 13 residues. Germline V gene sequence: CDR1 ENHRY, CDR2 SYGVKD. This CDR3 is CAISESRNTEAFF. The CDR3 DNA reads as TGTGCCATCAGTGAGTCCAGAAACACTGAAGCTTTCTTT.

This clone showed up just once. The CDR3 loop reads CASSVVGFSDTQYF. The CDR3 bases are TGTGCCAGCAGCGTAGTTGGGTTTTCGGATACGCAGTATTTT. The chain combines TRBV9 with TRBJ2-3; D unresolved. Trimming took off 0 bases at V and 6 bases at J, with 11 bases between the two ends. The CDR3 runs 14 residues. The germline CDR1 and CDR2 sequences are SGDLS and YYNGEE.

The chain employs TRBV5-4 and TRBJ2-7; 10 nucleotides match TRBD2. The CDR3 is 15 residues long. Germline trimming cut 1 base from V and 3 bases from J; bases unmatched to any gene: 4. Germline V gene lookup returns CDR1 SGHNT and CDR2 YYREEE (reference sequence). The CDR3 loop is CASSLLSSGSYEQYF. CDR3 sequence (DNA): TGTGCCAGCAGCTTGTTGTCTAGCGGGAGCTACGAGCAGTACTTC.

This chain connects TRBV5-1 to TRBJ2-3, with unresolved D. The CDR3 loop spans 13 amino acids. V lost 2 bases to trimming and J lost 3 bases, with 7 bases between them. Germline V gene lookup returns CDR1 SGHRS and CDR2 YFSETQ. The CDR3 reads CASSFPGTDTQYF. CDR3 DNA: TGCGCCAGCAGCTTTCCCGGAACAGATACGCAGTATTTT.

This chain joins TRBV11-2 and TRBJ2-7; 8 nucleotides agree with TRBD1. Germline CDR1 reads SGHAT; CDR2 reads FQNNGV. Germline trimming cut 4 bases from V and 4 bases from J; bases unmatched to any gene: 6. CDR3 length equals 14 residues. CDR3 in DNA: TGTGCCAGCAGCTCCCGACAGGGGATATACGAGCAGTACTTC. It is translated as CASSSRQGIYEQYF.

The chain uses TRBV7-9 and TRBJ2-2; D perhaps matches TRBD2 (5 bases). The CDR3 has 14 amino acids. V shed 0 bases and J shed 6 bases, with 8 bases lying between them. Germline CDR1 is SEHNR and CDR2 is FQNEAQ (reference sequence). DNA for the CDR3: TGTGCCAGCAGCTTAGCGAGGAGGTCCGGGGAGCTGTTTTTT. Translated, it gives CASSLARRSGELFF.

This chain connects TRBV30 to TRBJ2-2; D call uncertain. CDR1 is GTSNPN, CDR2 SVGIG, per germline (reference sequence). The CDR3 totals 14 residues. With 1 base removed from V and 3 bases from J, the gap between germline ends came to 9 bases. CDR3 region: CAWSAARYTGELFF. Written as DNA, the CDR3 is TGTGCCTGGAGTGCCGCTAGATACACCGGGGAGCTGTTTTTT.

CDR3 in DNA: TGTGCCAGCAGTCTTTGGGGGACAGGGTTATTATTCCCTTATAGCAATCAGCCCCAGCATTTT. This gives the protein CASSLWGTGLLFPYSNQPQHF. The chain is built from TRBV28 and TRBJ1-5; the match to TRBD1 covers 9 bases. The V segment lost 5 bases and the J segment 0 bases; nucleotides outside the gene matches: 20. The CDR3 has 21 amino acids. Germline V gene lookup returns CDR1 MDHEN and CDR2 SYDVKM.

The CDR3 loop is CASSRKQGGEAFF. DNA for the CDR3: TGCGCCAGCAGCCGTAAACAGGGGGGGGAAGCTTTCTTT. The chain carries TRBV4-3 and TRBJ1-1, with TRBD1 matching 8 bases. Germline V lookup: CDR1 LGHNA, CDR2 YSLEER. V lost 4 bases, J lost 8 bases, and 6 bases stayed unmatched. The CDR3 is 13 amino acids.

V usage is TRBV7-9 and J usage is TRBJ1-1, with 7 nucleotides matching TRBD1. The CDR3 is made up of 17 amino acids. Germline-derived CDR1 and CDR2 are SEHNR and FQNEAQ (reference sequence). Trimming at V came to 2 bases and at J to 5 bases, leaving 14 bases not matched to a gene. CDR3 sequence reads: CASSLFGEGAGNTEAFF. The DNA for the CDR3 is TGTGCCAGCAGCTTATTTGGGGAGGGGGCAGGGAATACTGAAGCTTTCTTT.

Points on this clone: Relative to the germline gene, one junction end is altered; a read error may explain this. V gene TRBV5-1 combines with J gene TRBJ2-1; 8 positions match TRBD2. This CDR3 has 14 residues. CDR1 SGHRS and CDR2 YFSETQ come from the germline V gene. The CDR3 loop reads CASSSSGSWNGQFF. Here the CDR3 DNA reads TGCGCCAGCAGCTCCAGCGGGAGTTGGAATGGGCAGTTCTTC.

The table lists this clone with a count of one. This chain connects TRBV29-1 to TRBJ2-2; 12 positions match TRBD2. J gave up 2 bases and V 7 bases, and 8 bases lay outside the gene matches. The length of the CDR3 is 16 residues. Germline-derived CDR1 and CDR2 are SQVTM and ANQGSEA. CDR3 residues: CSANLAGGPNTGELFF. The DNA for the CDR3 is TGCAGCGCCAATCTAGCGGGAGGGCCTAACACCGGGGAGCTGTTTTTT.

The chain joins TRBV19 to TRBJ2-3; a weak D match, TRBD1 (6 bases). This CDR3 spans 13 amino acids. Per the germline V gene, CDR1 is LNHDA and CDR2 is SQIVND (reference sequence). V shed 5 bases and J shed 4 bases, with 10 bases lying between them. CDR3 nucleotide sequence: TGTGCCAGTAGTGGGCGACAGGCAGATACGCAGTATTTT. Its protein product is CASSGRQADTQYF.

This rearrangement joins TRBV5-1 to TRBJ2-1; D uncertain. Germline V CDR1 and CDR2: SGHRS, YFSETQ. CDR3 length: 13 residues. Trimming removed 4 bases from V and 0 bases from J, with 5 bases in between. In DNA, the CDR3 is TGCGCCAGCAGCCCGGCCTCCTACAATGAGCAGTTCTTC. It translates to CASSPASYNEQFF.

The chain uses TRBV7-9 and TRBJ2-1; D not resolved. Germline V gives CDR1 SEHNR, CDR2 FQNEAQ (reference sequence). This CDR3 spans 16 amino acids. V lost 0 bases and J 3 bases, leaving 12 bases between the germline ends. The CDR3 spells CASSLALRVFYNEQFF. For the CDR3, the DNA is TGTGCCAGCAGCTTAGCGCTTCGGGTTTTCTACAATGAGCAGTTCTTC.

The CDR3 here is CARSTPSPTETYEQYF. CDR3 DNA sequence: TGTGCCAGAAGCACACCTAGTCCGACGGAAACCTACGAGCAGTACTTC. The rearrangement uses TRBV5-3 and TRBJ2-7; D is uncertain. TRBV5-3 is labeled an ORF, and its function is uncertain. V lost 4 bases and J lost 2, with 19 bases in between. This CDR3 has 16 amino acids.

The J gene is TRBJ1-4, the V gene TRBV7-9; 7 nucleotides agree with TRBD1. Looked up from germline, CDR1 is SEHNR and CDR2 is FQNEAQ (reference sequence). With V trimmed by 1 base and J by 5 bases, 4 bases remained unmatched. There are 15 residues in the CDR3. In DNA form, the CDR3 reads TGTGCCAGCAGCTTAGAACCGGGACAGAATGAAAAACTGTTTTTT. Protein sequence: CASSLEPGQNEKLFF.

The chain carries TRBV5-8 and TRBJ1-2; D gene ambiguous. V was clipped by 1 base and J by 6 bases, with 10 bases between them. This CDR3 is built from 13 residues. Germline V gives CDR1 SGHTS, CDR2 YDEGEE. The CDR3 nucleotides are TGTGCCAGCAGCTTGCTGAACCAAAATGGCTACACCTTC. Translation: CASSLLNQNGYTF. The full variable domain, its missing parts supplied by reference TRBV5-8 and TRBJ1-2, is EAGVTQSPTHLIKTRGQQATLRCSPISGHTSVYWYQQALGLGLQFLLWYDEGEERNRGNFPPRFSGRQFPNYSSELNVNALELEDSALYLCASSLLNQNGYTFGSGTRLTVV.